This paragraph reports one TCR beta chain. Its antigen is currently unknown. The sample belongs to a study of cytomegalovirus exposure and HLA in healthy donors. Whole-study results and caveats: One later analysis reportedly identified an Asian-associated ancestry cluster that showed fewer N-insertions than the roughly 600-donor mean. The HLA-A and HLA-B alleles of most subjects were reportedly predicted accurately from TCR beta sequences.

The PCR contained 60 Vbeta and 13 Jbeta primers. Some clones are missing from TCRdb's copy, which holds only in-frame ones; the method was immunoSEQ multiplex PCR. The sample lists 100,000 to 150,000 clones, approximately 84% occurring once. Germline values: CDR1 MNHNY, CDR2 SVGAGI (reference sequence). Between the trimmed V and J ends, which lost 6 bases and 6 bases, there was a span of 15 bases. The CDR3 has 14 amino acids. This TCR was recovered from a middle-aged woman in good health and CMV-seronegative. Material for sequencing was PBMCs. The chain combines TRBV6-6 with TRBJ2-1; D possibly corresponds to TRBD2 (6 bases). The DNA of the CDR3 is TGTGCCAGCAGCCAACTTCCGACTAGCAATGAGCAGTTCTTC. It codes for CASSQLPTSNEQFF.